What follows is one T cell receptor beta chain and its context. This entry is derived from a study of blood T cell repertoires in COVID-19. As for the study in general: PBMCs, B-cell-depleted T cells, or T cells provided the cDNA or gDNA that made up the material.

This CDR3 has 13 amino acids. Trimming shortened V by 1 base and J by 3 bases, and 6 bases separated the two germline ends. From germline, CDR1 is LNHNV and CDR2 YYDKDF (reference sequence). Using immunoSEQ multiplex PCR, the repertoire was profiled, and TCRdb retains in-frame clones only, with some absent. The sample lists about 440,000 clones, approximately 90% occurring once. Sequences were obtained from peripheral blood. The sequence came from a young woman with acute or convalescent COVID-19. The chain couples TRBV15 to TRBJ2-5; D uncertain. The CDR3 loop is CATSRGVEETQYF. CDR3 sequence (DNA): TGTGCCACCAGCAGAGGCGTAGAAGAGACCCAGTACTTC.